This entry is about one T cell receptor beta chain. Its antigen remains unknown. These data originate in a study of Ad26.COV2.S vaccination and SARS-CoV-2 variants. Study details: Ad26.COV2.S arm of COV1001 included the donor.

Treatment noted: some 20 received Ad26.COV2.S at low or high dose, single or two shots; 5 received placebo; per-sample allocation not given. Day 63 after the first vaccine or placebo injection was the time point for sampling. The individual, an adult aged 18-55 years, was a donor in Boston. Libraries were prepared by immunoSEQ multiplex PCR; TCRdb keeps only in-frame clonotypes and omits some of them. This table holds hundreds of thousands of clones, around 89% found once. Whole-study results and caveats: Recipients of vaccine and of placebo showed similar breadth of their non-spike TCR repertoires. An underestimation of total T cell responses may have resulted from the TCR breadth and depth analyses.

The ends were cut back, 3 bases at V and 11 bases at J, with 17 bases in the middle. The CDR3 is 13 residues long. Per the germline V gene, CDR1 is SGDLS and CDR2 is YYNGEE. The source material was peripheral blood, sampled in a trial of Ad26.COV2.S vaccine versus placebo. This clonotype was sampled from a person between 18 and 59 years old who received the Ad26.COV2.S COVID-19 vaccine or a placebo. The rearrangement links TRBV9 to TRBJ1-1, with D perhaps matching TRBD1 (5 bases). The CDR3: CASSAEGGGAAFF. CDR3 DNA sequence: TGTGCCAGCAGCGCCGAGGGAGGCGGGGCCGCTTTCTTT. Supplemented by reference TRBV9 and TRBJ1-1, the full variable domain reads DSGVTQTPKHLITATGQRVTLRCSPRSGDLSVYWYQQSLDQGLQFLIQYYNGEERAKGNILERFSAQQFPDLHSELNLSSLELGDSALYFCASSAEGGGAAFFGQGTRLTVV.